These T cell receptor beta chains were read from a single sample in a study of memory CD4+ T cells and cytomegalovirus serostatus. Sequencing used immunoSEQ multiplex PCR; TCRdb keeps in-frame clones, though not all of them. The sample includes 75,000 to 95,000 clones, 80% of them seen just once. Sequenced: memory CD4+ T cells from blood. Every receptor here comes from an adult in good health and CMV-seronegative. The CDR3 runs from the conserved cysteine through the conserved F or W. A D gene is named only where the DNA matches it firmly. Rows give clone size only sometimes, using once, few, many, or a class for an expanded clone.

CDR3 DNA | CDR3 protein | J gene | V gene | D gene | clone size
TGCGCCAGCAGCTTGAACGCAGGTCTTGAAAAACTGTTTTTT | CASSLNAGLEKLFF | TRBJ1-4 | TRBV5-1 | NA | NA
TGTGCCAGCAGCCCGGCCTGGGAAGGGTTCGAGCAGTACTTC | CASSPAWEGFEQYF | TRBJ2-7 | TRBV7-9 | NA | few
TGCGCCAGCAGCTCCGGTGGACAGGAGGCCGTCTATGGCTACACCTTC | CASSSGGQEAVYGYTF | TRBJ1-2 | TRBV5-1 | TRBD1 | NA
TGTGCCTGGAGCGAAGCCCGAGATACGCAGTATTTT | CAWSEARDTQYF | TRBJ2-3 | TRBV30 | NA | NA
TGTGCCTCTCATAGCGGTACAGAAGATACGCAGTATTTT | CASHSGTEDTQYF | TRBJ2-3 | TRBV30 | NA | NA
TGTGCCAGTAGTATCGCATCGGCTGGAAACACCATATATTTT | CASSIASAGNTIYF | TRBJ1-3 | TRBV19 | NA | NA
TGTGCCTGGAACCCCGGGACAGAAAATCAGCCCCAGCATTTT | CAWNPGTENQPQHF | TRBJ1-5 | TRBV30 | TRBD1 | NA
TGTGCCGCGTCAACAGGCACAGATACGCAGTATTTT | CAASTGTDTQYF | TRBJ2-3 | TRBV15 | NA | NA
TGTGCCAGCAGCCGTACGGCGGGGGCTAACTATGGCTACACCTTC | CASSRTAGANYGYTF | TRBJ1-2 | TRBV7-3 | NA | NA
TGTGCCAGCAGCGTAGGGGGGCGAGGCACCGGGGAGCTGTTTTTT | CASSVGGRGTGELFF | TRBJ2-2 | TRBV9 | NA | NA
TGCAGCGTTGTGGAGGGGTTGAACACTGAAGCTTTCTTT | CSVVEGLNTEAFF | TRBJ1-1 | TRBV29-1 | NA | NA
TGTGCCAGCTTAAGGGACAGGGACGCCCTGCTTAACTATGGCTACACCTTC | CASLRDRDALLNYGYTF | TRBJ1-2 | TRBV18 | TRBD1 | NA
TGTGCTAGTAGTAGACAGGGGACTACTGAAGCTTTCTTT | CASSRQGTTEAFF | TRBJ1-1 | TRBV12-5 | TRBD1 | NA
TGTGCCTGGAAAGTGGGTAGGGCCACTGAAGCTTTCTTT | CAWKVGRATEAFF | TRBJ1-1 | TRBV30 | NA | NA
TGTGCCAGCAGTCCCCGTCGGGTGGGGGCCGCTTCCCAGTACTTC | CASSPRRVGAASQYF | TRBJ2-5 | TRBV6-5 | NA | NA
TGTGCCAGCAGTTTGGGCCCGCTGCGTCGCCGTGGCTACACCTTC | CASSLGPLRRRGYTF | TRBJ1-2 | TRBV28 | NA | once
TGTGCCAGCAACGGAGGGGGCCGGGACACTGAAGCTTTCTTT | CASNGGGRDTEAFF | TRBJ1-1 | TRBV6-1 | TRBD1 | NA
TGTGCCACCGGGCGCGGGGATGGCTACACCTTC | CATGRGDGYTF | TRBJ1-2 | TRBV10-3 | NA | NA
TGTGCCTGGAGTAGGGCCCGTTCCTACAATGAGCAGTTCTTC | CAWSRARSYNEQFF | TRBJ2-1 | TRBV30 | NA | NA
TGTGCCAGCAGTGCGTTACGGAACTATGGCTACACCTTC | CASSALRNYGYTF | TRBJ1-2 | TRBV2 | NA | NA
TGTGCCTGGAGTAGGGTAGCGGGGGTCTGGGAGACCCAGTACTTC | CAWSRVAGVWETQYF | TRBJ2-5 | TRBV30 | TRBD2 | NA
TGTGCCAGCAGTGACTATAATGAAAAACTGTTTTTT | CASSDYNEKLFF | TRBJ1-4 | TRBV6-4 | NA | NA
TGTGCCAGCAGCTTAAATTCTGGGAGTGCAGATACGCAGTATTTT | CASSLNSGSADTQYF | TRBJ2-3 | TRBV7-2 | NA | NA
TGTGCCAGCACGTTGGCGGGGATCACTGAAGCTTTCTTT | CASTLAGITEAFF | TRBJ1-1 | TRBV11-2 | NA | NA
TGTGCCAGCAGTCCCCGGGACAGCTACAATGAGCAGTTCTTC | CASSPRDSYNEQFF | TRBJ2-1 | TRBV6-6 | TRBD1 | NA
TGCGCCAGCAGCGACCGCCCCCAAGAGACCCAGTACTTC | CASSDRPQETQYF | TRBJ2-5 | TRBV5-1 | NA | NA
TGCGCCAGCAGCTTGGACAGACAGGGGGCTGGAAACACCATATATTTT | CASSLDRQGAGNTIYF | TRBJ1-3 | TRBV5-1 | TRBD1 | NA
TGTGCCAGCAGCCAAGTGGCAGGGGTGGGGGACACTGAAGCTTTCTTT | CASSQVAGVGDTEAFF | TRBJ1-1 | TRBV4-2 | NA | NA
TGTGCCAGCAGCGCCGAAGGCTGGACAGGGGGCCGAAGCAATCAGCCCCAGCATTTT | CASSAEGWTGGRSNQPQHF | TRBJ1-5 | TRBV2 | TRBD1 | NA
TGTGCCAGCTCACCACCTTCGGGGCACCCTGCTGAAGCTTTCTTT | CASSPPSGHPAEAFF | TRBJ1-1 | TRBV18 | NA | once
TGCGCCAGCAGCCAGCGCGGACATAGCAATCAGCCCCAGCATTTT | CASSQRGHSNQPQHF | TRBJ1-5 | TRBV4-1 | NA | NA
TGTGCCAGCTCCCCTCCGGGACAGGCGGGGGAGACCCAGTACTTC | CASSPPGQAGETQYF | TRBJ2-5 | TRBV18 | TRBD1 | NA
TGTGCCAGTAGTATCCAGAAGGGAGCACAAGATACGCAGTATTTT | CASSIQKGAQDTQYF | TRBJ2-3 | TRBV19 | NA | NA
TGTGCCAGCAGCAAAACCTTAGGACAGTTCTCCTACGAGCAGTACTTC | CASSKTLGQFSYEQYF | TRBJ2-7 | TRBV21-1 | NA | NA
TGCGCCAGCAGCCAATCTCCCAGGGGGGCAGACACTGAAGCTTTCTTT | CASSQSPRGADTEAFF | TRBJ1-1 | TRBV4-3 | TRBD1 | NA
TGTGCCAGCAGTCCACAGGGGCCCCAGTACGAGCAGTACTTC | CASSPQGPQYEQYF | TRBJ2-7 | TRBV6-6 | TRBD1 | NA
TGTGCCAGCAGTGAAAGGCGAGGAAACACCATATATTTT | CASSERRGNTIYF | TRBJ1-3 | TRBV6-1 | NA | NA
TGTGCCAGCACCTTAGAGTGGGGGGGCCGGGAGACCCAGTACTTC | CASTLEWGGRETQYF | TRBJ2-5 | TRBV2 | NA | NA
TGTGCCAGCAGCTTAATGGTGAACACTGAAGCTTTCTTT | CASSLMVNTEAFF | TRBJ1-1 | TRBV7-3 | NA | once
TGTGCCAGCAGCTTCAGGGGGTTGGGGGGAGAAGCTTTCTTT | CASSFRGLGGEAFF | TRBJ1-1 | TRBV5-4 | TRBD1 | few
TGCACCAGCAGCCGCCTGGCAGGGGGTGACACCGGGGAGCTGTTTTTT | CTSSRLAGGDTGELFF | TRBJ2-2 | TRBV1 | NA | NA
TGTGCCAGCAGCCATCCAGGGAGCGGGGGGTACAATGAGCAGTTCTTC | CASSHPGSGGYNEQFF | TRBJ2-1 | TRBV4-2 | TRBD2 | NA
TGTGCCAGCAGCTCCCGATTCGGCCCCCAGCATTTT | CASSSRFGPQHF | TRBJ1-5 | TRBV7-2 | NA | few
TGTGCCAGTAGTATAGACCTTGAAACCTATGGCTACACCTTC | CASSIDLETYGYTF | TRBJ1-2 | TRBV19 | NA | NA
TGCGCCAGCAGCTTGGCCGTAAGCGTTGACACGGAAAAACTGTTTTTT | CASSLAVSVDTEKLFF | TRBJ1-4 | TRBV5-1 | NA | once
TGCGCCAGCAGCGTCTTACCGGGACAGGGAACCGGGGAGCTGTTTTTT | CASSVLPGQGTGELFF | TRBJ2-2 | TRBV5-1 | TRBD1 | NA
TGTGCCAGCAGTAGGGACAGCCAAGAGACCCAGTACTTC | CASSRDSQETQYF | TRBJ2-5 | TRBV2 | TRBD1 | once
TGTGCCAGCAGCCAAGATCGAGGAGATACGCAGTATTTT | CASSQDRGDTQYF | TRBJ2-3 | TRBV4-2 | NA | NA
TGTGCCAGTAGTATAATGGCAGGGGTTGGGGGTCAGCCCCAGCATTTT | CASSIMAGVGGQPQHF | TRBJ1-5 | TRBV19 | NA | NA
TGCGCCAGCAGCCCGGGGACACTCGCTTCCTACGAGCAGTACTTC | CASSPGTLASYEQYF | TRBJ2-7 | TRBV5-1 | NA | NA
TGTGCCAGCAGCTCGGGTTGGGATGGAAACACCATATATTTT | CASSSGWDGNTIYF | TRBJ1-3 | TRBV7-6 | NA | NA
TGTGCCAGCAGTTTTTTAGCCAAAAACATTCAGTACTTC | CASSFLAKNIQYF | TRBJ2-4 | TRBV27 | NA | NA
TGTGCCAGCAGCAGAGATGAACCCCGGCGGGAAAAACTGTTTTTT | CASSRDEPRREKLFF | TRBJ1-4 | TRBV21-1 | NA | NA
TGTGCCAGCGGGGGATTTTCTAGCACAGATACGCAGTATTTT | CASGGFSSTDTQYF | TRBJ2-3 | TRBV2 | NA | NA
TGTGCCAGCAGCTTAGCGGCCAGCGGTAATGAAAAACTGTTTTTT | CASSLAASGNEKLFF | TRBJ1-4 | TRBV7-9 | NA | NA
TGTGCCTGGTTAGGTAACAATGAAAAACTGTTTTTT | CAWLGNNEKLFF | TRBJ1-4 | TRBV30 | NA | once
TGTGCCAGCAGCTTAGGACCTATGGGGGTCACTGAAGCTTTCTTT | CASSLGPMGVTEAFF | TRBJ1-1 | TRBV7-2 | NA | few